This T cell receptor (beta chain) is drawn from a study of cytomegalovirus exposure and HLA in healthy donors. PCR employed 60 Vbeta and 13 Jbeta primers. TCRdb's table, derived via immunoSEQ multiplex PCR, lists solely in-frame clones and lacks some. Among roughly 190,000 clones listed, around 85% were seen once. Remarks on this clone: Its specificity is not known.

Whole-study findings and limits: Cytomegalovirus-associated TCR beta chains were listed, numbering 150 to 200. As was reported, the HLA-A and HLA-B alleles of most subjects were accurately predicted from TCR beta sequences.

Trimming cost V 6 bases and J 10 bases, with 10 bases left between them. Germline values: CDR1 MDHEN, CDR2 SYDVKM. This CDR3 spans 11 amino acids. The gene calls are TRBV28 and TRBJ2-1; a weak D match, TRBD1 (6 bases). The sample comprised PBMCs. The sequence came from a man between 18 and 29 years old in good health and CMV-seronegative. The CDR3: CASSPGQEQFF. The CDR3 DNA follows: TGTGCCAGCAGCCCCGGACAGGAGCAGTTCTTC.